Each of the 30 T cell receptor beta chains below was sequenced from the same sample in a study of beta chain features in type 1 diabetes. Expressed TCRB transcripts were sequenced, since all the RNA that had been isolated was reverse transcribed. Libraries were prepared by immunoSEQ multiplex PCR; TCRdb keeps only in-frame clonotypes and omits some of them. Among around 150,000 clones listed, about 7.3% were seen once. Sequenced: central memory CD4+ T cells from blood. The source is a man aged 18 to 29 in good health.

This clone was seen more than once but under ten times. The rearrangement links TRBV29-1 to TRBJ2-7; the match to TRBD1 covers 9 bases. The CDR3 is 13 amino acids. The germline V gene encodes CDR1 SQVTM and CDR2 ANQGSEA. V was clipped by 4 bases and J by 6 bases; unmatched bases: 7. CDR3 nucleotide sequence: TGCAGCGTTGGACAGGGGGGGGGCGGCGAGCAGTACTTC. Its translation is CSVGQGGGGEQYF.

This clone has a handful of counts. This chain joins TRBV5-1 and TRBJ1-1, with D perhaps TRBD1 (6 bases). Trimming took 4 bases from V and 0 from J, leaving 13 bases between them. CDR3 length: 15 residues. CDR1 and CDR2 (germline): SGHRS, YFSETQ. The CDR3 reads CASSRGGGVNTEAFF. CDR3 coding DNA: TGCGCCAGCAGCCGGGGGGGCGGAGTGAACACTGAAGCTTTCTTT.

This clone has only a few counts. The chain couples TRBV18 to TRBJ2-3, with D perhaps TRBD2 (5 bases). V lost 3 bases to trimming and J lost 3 bases, with 13 bases between them. The CDR3 consists of 15 residues. Germline V lookup: CDR1 KGHSH, CDR2 LQKENI. This chain's CDR3 is CASSPDMGETDTQYF. In DNA, the CDR3 is TGTGCCAGCTCACCTGATATGGGAGAAACAGATACGCAGTATTTT.

The rearrangement joins TRBV21-1 to TRBJ1-1. TRBV21-1 is a pseudogene locus. The length of the CDR3 is 16 residues. The CDR3 here is CASSKSTGMVNTEAFF. The CDR3 DNA reads as TGTGCCAGCAGCAAATCGACGGGGATGGTGAACACTGAAGCTTTCTTT.

This clone was detected only once. The chain carries TRBV2 and TRBJ1-2; tentative D call: TRBD1 (6 bases). The V end lost 8 bases, the J end lost 2 bases, and 9 bases lay between the germline ends. In germline, CDR1 is SNHLY, CDR2 FYNNEI. This CDR3 region has 12 residues. CDR3 DNA: TGTGCCAGCCAGACAGGCAACTATGGCTACACCTTC. It encodes CASQTGNYGYTF.

The chain combines TRBV7-6 with TRBJ2-3, with 7 bases that match TRBD1. J gave up 2 bases and V 9 bases, and 5 bases lay outside the gene matches. The CDR3 contains 13 residues. Germline CDR1 SGHVS, CDR2 FNYEAQ. The CDR3 is CARLGQSTDTQYF. CDR3 nucleotide sequence: TGTGCCAGGCTGGGACAGTCCACAGATACGCAGTATTTT. The variable domain in full, with the rest retrieved from reference TRBV7-6 and TRBJ2-3, is GAGVSQSPRYKVTKRGQDVALRCDPISGHVSLYWYRQALGQGPEFLTYFNYEAQQDKSGLPNDRFSAERPEGSISTLTIQRTEQRDSAMYRCARLGQSTDTQYFGPGTRLTVL.

This clone was seen only a few times. The V and J genes are TRBV6-1 and TRBJ1-1; tentative D call: TRBD1 (6 bases). Germline values: CDR1 MNHNS, CDR2 SASEGT. This CDR3 region has 18 residues. The V and J ends lost 0 bases and 2 bases respectively, with 19 bases between them. Written as DNA, the CDR3 is TGTGCCAGCAGTGAAGCGCTTCGGGGGGCGAGTCCCAACACTGAAGCTTTCTTT. Its translation: CASSEALRGASPNTEAFF.

The rearrangement links TRBV18 to TRBJ2-3, with 9 bases lining up with TRBD2. Losses at the gene ends were 5 bases for V and 1 base for J; bases not matched to a gene: 10. The CDR3 totals 17 residues. Germline CDR1 and CDR2: KGHSH and LQKENI. CDR3 region: CASSAATSGTGTDTQYF. The CDR3 DNA reads TGTGCCAGCTCAGCCGCGACTAGCGGAACGGGCACAGATACGCAGTATTTT.

The chain has TRBV5-1 and TRBJ1-4; 9 positions agree with TRBD1. V was pared by 0 bases and J by 2 bases, with 2 bases of the junction left unmatched. The CDR3 runs to 16 residues. Germline V CDR1 and CDR2: SGHRS, YFSETQ. CDR3 nucleotide sequence: TGCGCCAGCAGCTTGGGACAGGGGGTGACTAATGAAAAACTGTTTTTT. This gives the protein CASSLGQGVTNEKLFF.

This rearrangement joins TRBV6-6 to TRBJ1-1, with D perhaps TRBD1 (6 bases). With 0 bases removed from V and 7 bases from J, the gap between germline ends came to 12 bases. The CDR3 contains 14 residues. CDR1 is MNHNY and CDR2 is SVGAGI in the germline V gene (reference sequence). CDR3 residues: CASSYSGGRGEAFF. CDR3 sequence (DNA): TGTGCCAGCAGTTACTCGGGGGGGCGTGGTGAAGCTTTCTTT.

This clone was found a few times. Other DNA sequences in this specimen translate into the identical CDR3. The J gene is TRBJ2-5, the V gene TRBV19; 7 bases are a match to TRBD1. The CDR3 loop spans 14 amino acids. V was pared by 2 bases and J by 1 base, with 1 base of the junction left unmatched. The germline V gene encodes CDR1 LNHDA and CDR2 SQIVND (reference sequence). The CDR3 DNA is TGTGCCAGTAGTATAAACAGGGGCCAAGAGACCCAGTACTTC. This gives the protein CASSINRGQETQYF.

This clone has a handful of counts. The chain combines TRBV27 with TRBJ1-5; TRBD1 is a possible D gene (5 bases). CDR1 and CDR2 (germline): MNHEY, SMNVEV (reference sequence). This CDR3 spans 15 amino acids. With 2 bases removed from V and 0 bases from J, the gap between germline ends came to 8 bases. The CDR3 DNA sequence: TGTGCCAGCAGTTTAAAGGGGCTTAGCAATCAGCCCCAGCATTTT. Its protein product is CASSLKGLSNQPQHF.

This clone has a handful of counts. V usage is TRBV5-1 and J usage is TRBJ2-3; no clear D. The CDR3 runs 15 residues. The V gene lost 3 bases and the J gene lost 5 bases, with 16 bases spanning the gap. The V gene's germline CDR1 is SGHRS and CDR2 YFSETQ. The CDR3 sequence: CASSSLELERDTQYF. CDR3 nucleotides: TGCGCCAGCAGCTCGCTCGAGTTAGAGCGAGATACGCAGTATTTT.

The J gene is TRBJ1-5, the V gene TRBV7-8; no clear D. The CDR3 spans 14 residues. The germline gives CDR1 SGHVS, CDR2 FQNEAQ. With 0 bases removed from V and 1 base from J, the gap between germline ends came to 4 bases. CDR3 in amino acids: CASSLAQSNQPQHF. The CDR3 DNA follows: TGTGCCAGCAGCTTAGCCCAGAGCAATCAGCCCCAGCATTTT. The complete variable domain, with remaining parts taken from reference TRBV7-8 and TRBJ1-5, reads GAGVSQSPRYKVAKRGQDVALRCDPISGHVSLFWYQQALGQGPEFLTYFQNEAQLDKSGLPSDRFFAERPEGSVSTLKIQRTQQEDSAVYLCASSLAQSNQPQHFGDGTRLSIL.

This clone was seen ten or more times. This chain joins TRBV6-6 and TRBJ1-5; no clear D gene. In germline, CDR1 is MNHNY, CDR2 SVGAGI (reference sequence). The CDR3 totals 16 residues. Trimming cost V 5 bases and J 2 bases, with 16 bases left between them. The CDR3 sequence: CASSPGEGFGNQPQHF. CDR3 coding DNA: TGTGCCAGCAGTCCGGGAGAGGGATTCGGCAATCAGCCCCAGCATTTT.

This clone was counted only a few times. At one of its ends the junction is not consistent with the germline gene, which may arise from a read error. This chain connects TRBV18 to TRBJ1-1, with 7 positions matching TRBD1. CDR3 length: 15 amino acids. Germline V gene sequence: CDR1 KGHSH, CDR2 LQKENI. CDR3 sequence reads: CASSAPQGGRTEAFF. The CDR3 DNA reads TGTGCCAGCTCAGCACCTCAGGGGGGTCGTACTGAAGCTTTCTTT. Variable domain in full (rest from reference TRBV18 and TRBJ1-1): NAGVMQNPRHLVRRRGQEARLRCSPMKGHSHVYWYRQLPEEGLKFMVYLQKENIIDESGMPKERFSAEFPKEGPSILRIQQVVRGDSAAYFCASSAPQGGRTEAFFGQGTRLTVV.

The chain combines TRBV4-2 with TRBJ2-2; 13 bases agree with TRBD2. The J segment lost 0 bases and the V segment lost 1 base, leaving 2 bases of the junction unmatched. Germline values: CDR1 LGHNA, CDR2 YNFKEQ. The CDR3 runs 18 residues. The CDR3 here is CASSQVGTSGANTGELFF. As DNA, the CDR3 is TGTGCCAGCAGCCAAGTGGGGACTAGCGGGGCGAACACCGGGGAGCTGTTTTTT.

The chain couples TRBV28 to TRBJ2-7, with D possibly being TRBD2 (6 bases). This CDR3 comprises 14 residues. V was clipped by 6 bases and J by 6 bases, with 18 bases between them. Germline CDR1 reads MDHEN; CDR2 reads SYDVKM. CDR3 sequence: CASSILAGSAEQYF. The CDR3 DNA follows: TGTGCCAGCAGCATACTAGCAGGGAGTGCCGAGCAGTACTTC. The variable domain in full, completed from reference TRBV28 and TRBJ2-7, reads DVKVTQSSRYLVKRTGEKVFLECVQDMDHENMFWYRQDPGLGLRLIYFSYDVKMKEKGDIPEGYSVSREKKERFSLILESASTNQTSMYLCASSILAGSAEQYFGPGTRLTVT.

This chain connects TRBV7-3 to TRBJ2-5; 12 nucleotides line up with TRBD2. Germline CDR1 reads SGHTA; CDR2 reads FQGTGA. With 5 bases clipped from V and 5 bases from J, the junction kept 9 bases outside the gene matches. CDR3 length: 16 amino acids. The DNA for the CDR3 is TGTGCCAGCAGCCCGACTAGCGGGAGCGGGGGGGAGACCCAGTACTTC. Translated, it gives CASSPTSGSGGETQYF.

This clone turned up a few times. The V gene is TRBV5-1, the J gene TRBJ1-1; maybe TRBD1 (5 bases). This CDR3 comprises 16 residues. The V gene lost 0 bases and the J gene lost 0 bases, with 12 bases spanning the gap. Germline V gene sequence: CDR1 SGHRS, CDR2 YFSETQ. The CDR3 is CASSLAGNRMNTEAFF. The CDR3 nucleotides read TGCGCCAGCAGCTTGGCCGGTAACAGGATGAACACTGAAGCTTTCTTT.

V gene TRBV19 combines with J gene TRBJ1-1; 7 bases line up with TRBD1. V shed 6 bases, J shed 4 bases, and the junction held 14 bases outside the gene matches. This CDR3 region has 16 residues. Germline V CDR1 and CDR2: LNHDA, SQIVND (reference sequence). The CDR3 sequence is CASSLMTGPEGTEAFF. The CDR3 coding sequence is TGTGCCAGTAGCTTGATGACAGGGCCCGAAGGCACTGAAGCTTTCTTT.

This clone has a count of ten or more. The chain is built from TRBV7-9 and TRBJ2-4, with TRBD1 identical over 8 bases. This CDR3 comprises 15 residues. J lost 6 bases, V lost 3 bases, and 7 bases had no gene match. Per the germline V gene, CDR1 is SEHNR and CDR2 is FQNEAQ (reference sequence). CDR3 loop: CASSFSGTGVNIQYF. In DNA, the CDR3 is TGTGCCAGCAGCTTTTCCGGGACAGGCGTAAACATTCAGTACTTC.

The sample holds a few counts of this clone. This sample includes further DNA sequences coding for the same CDR3. The chain couples TRBV7-9 to TRBJ1-4; TRBD1 matches 9 bases. The trim removed 3 bases at V and 5 bases at J, leaving 1 base unmatched. Per germline, CDR1 SEHNR and CDR2 FQNEAQ (reference sequence). This CDR3 has 14 amino acids. The DNA for the CDR3 is TGTGCCAGCAGCTTGGGACAGGGAAATGAAAAACTGTTTTTT. It is translated as CASSLGQGNEKLFF.

This clone has only a few counts. This chain connects TRBV5-1 to TRBJ1-1; TRBD1 is a possible D gene (6 bases). Germline V gives CDR1 SGHRS, CDR2 YFSETQ. The V end was cut by 3 bases, the J end by 2 bases, with 8 bases between. This CDR3 is built from 13 residues. The CDR3 reads CASSWTANTEAFF. Here the CDR3 DNA reads TGCGCCAGCAGCTGGACAGCTAACACTGAAGCTTTCTTT.

The chain has TRBV28 and TRBJ2-2; D remains unclear. With 6 bases removed from V and 7 bases from J, the gap between germline ends came to 9 bases. The CDR3 contains 12 residues. Germline assignment: CDR1 MDHEN and CDR2 SYDVKM. Here the CDR3 reads CASRPVGGELFF. CDR3 sequence (DNA): TGTGCCAGCAGACCCGTCGGCGGGGAGCTGTTTTTT.

Only a few counts were recorded for this clone. J is TRBJ2-7 and V is TRBV19; 10 bases match TRBD2. The CDR3 is 15 amino acids. Unmatched junction bases numbered 8, after V lost 6 bases and J lost 3 bases. Germline V gene sequence: CDR1 LNHDA, CDR2 SQIVND (reference sequence). DNA of the CDR3: TGTGCCAGTAGGATGATCGGGACTAGCGTCTACGAGCAGTACTTC. It encodes CASRMIGTSVYEQYF.

This clone appeared a few times. The chain recombines TRBV14 with TRBJ2-3, with TRBD2 matching over 10 bases. The V segment lost 4 bases and the J segment 6 bases; nucleotides outside the gene matches: 10. Per germline, CDR1 SGHDN and CDR2 FVKESK. This CDR3 is built from 16 residues. The CDR3 bases are TGTGCCAGCAGCCGGATCAGCGGGGGGGGTTTGGATACGCAGTATTTT. This encodes CASSRISGGGLDTQYF.

In its sample, this clone was seen a few times. CDR3 in DNA: TGTGCCAGCAGGGGGGGAGCCAAAAACATTCAGTACTTC. Translated, it gives CASRGGAKNIQYF. The chain links TRBV28 to TRBJ2-4; D might be TRBD2 (6 bases). Germline V CDR1 and CDR2: MDHEN, SYDVKM. V lost 6 bases to trimming and J lost 0 bases, with 6 bases between them. CDR3 length equals 13 residues.

The chain recombines TRBV7-2 with TRBJ2-3; possibly TRBD1 for D (9 bases). The CDR3 loop spans 16 amino acids. Germline V CDR1 and CDR2: SGHTA, FQGNSA. V lost 10 bases, J lost 3 bases, and 23 bases lay in between. CDR3 in DNA: TGTGCCACACAGGGGGCGATTAGCGGGATGACAGATACGCAGTATTTT. Residues: CATQGAISGMTDTQYF.

This chain links TRBV28 with TRBJ1-4; 9 nucleotides line up with TRBD1. V gave up 6 bases and J gave up 0 bases; unmatched junction bases: 5. Germline lookup yields CDR1 MDHEN and CDR2 SYDVKM. The CDR3 loop spans 16 amino acids. In nucleotides, the CDR3 is TGTGCCAGCAGCAAGACAGGGGGGGCAACTAATGAAAAACTGTTTTTT. Its protein is CASSKTGGATNEKLFF.